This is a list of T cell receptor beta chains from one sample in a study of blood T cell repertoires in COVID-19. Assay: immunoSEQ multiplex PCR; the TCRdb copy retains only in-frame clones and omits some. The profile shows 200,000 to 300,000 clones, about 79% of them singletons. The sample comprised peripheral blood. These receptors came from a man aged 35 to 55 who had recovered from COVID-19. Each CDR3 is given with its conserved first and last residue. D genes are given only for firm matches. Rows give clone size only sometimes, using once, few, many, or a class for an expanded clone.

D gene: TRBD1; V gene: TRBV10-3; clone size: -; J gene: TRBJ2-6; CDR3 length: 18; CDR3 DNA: TGTGCCATCAGTGGCACAGGGGTAGACCTTTATGGGGCCAACGTCCTGACTTTC; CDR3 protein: CAISGTGVDLYGANVLTF
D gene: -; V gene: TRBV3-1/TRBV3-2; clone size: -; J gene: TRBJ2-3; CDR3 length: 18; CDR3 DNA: TGTGCCAGCAGCCAAGTTCCCCCGCGGGGTACTAGCACAGATACGCAGTATTTT; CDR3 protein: CASSQVPPRGTSTDTQYF
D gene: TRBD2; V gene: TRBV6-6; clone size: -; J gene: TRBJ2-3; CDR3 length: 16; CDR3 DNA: TGTGCCAGCAGTATTGTACGGGGGGGATCGAGAGGCACGCAGTATTTT; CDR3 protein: CASSIVRGGSRGTQYF
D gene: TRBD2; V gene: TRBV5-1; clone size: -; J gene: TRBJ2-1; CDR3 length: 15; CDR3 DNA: TGCGCCAGCAGCATAGGGACTAGCGGGTTCAATGAGCAGTTCTTC; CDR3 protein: CASSIGTSGFNEQFF
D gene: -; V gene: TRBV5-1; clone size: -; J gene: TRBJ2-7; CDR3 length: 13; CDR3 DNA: TGCGCCAGCAGCTGGACAGACGATTACGAGCAGTACTTC; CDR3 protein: CASSWTDDYEQYF
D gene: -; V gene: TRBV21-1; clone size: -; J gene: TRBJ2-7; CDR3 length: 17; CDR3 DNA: TGTGCCAGCAGCAAAGGGGGAAGCGGGAGGAGCTCCTACGAGCAGTACTTC; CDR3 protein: CASSKGGSGRSSYEQYF
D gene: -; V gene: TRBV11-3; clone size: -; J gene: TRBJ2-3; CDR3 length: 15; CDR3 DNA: TGTGCCAGCAGCTCTCAAAGGGGGTTCACAGATACGCAGTATTTT; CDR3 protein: CASSSQRGFTDTQYF
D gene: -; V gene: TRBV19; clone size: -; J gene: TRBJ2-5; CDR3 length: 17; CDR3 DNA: TGTGCCAGTAGTATTAGAATGGACAGAGGAGGTTCGGAGACCCAGTACTTC; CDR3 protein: CASSIRMDRGGSETQYF
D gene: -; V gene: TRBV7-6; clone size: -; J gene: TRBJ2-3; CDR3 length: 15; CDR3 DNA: TGTGCCAGCAGCCCGGGACTGGGATCCACAGATACGCAGTATTTT; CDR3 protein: CASSPGLGSTDTQYF
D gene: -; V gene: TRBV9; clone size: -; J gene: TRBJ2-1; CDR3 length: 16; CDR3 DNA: TGTGCCAGCAGCGCGGGGGCGGGGGCCCTCTACAATGAGCAGTTCTTC; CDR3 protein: CASSAGAGALYNEQFF
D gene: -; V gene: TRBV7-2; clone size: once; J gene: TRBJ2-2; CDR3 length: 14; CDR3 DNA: TGTGCCAGCAGCTTAGGACTAGACACCGGGGAGCTGTTTTTT; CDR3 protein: CASSLGLDTGELFF